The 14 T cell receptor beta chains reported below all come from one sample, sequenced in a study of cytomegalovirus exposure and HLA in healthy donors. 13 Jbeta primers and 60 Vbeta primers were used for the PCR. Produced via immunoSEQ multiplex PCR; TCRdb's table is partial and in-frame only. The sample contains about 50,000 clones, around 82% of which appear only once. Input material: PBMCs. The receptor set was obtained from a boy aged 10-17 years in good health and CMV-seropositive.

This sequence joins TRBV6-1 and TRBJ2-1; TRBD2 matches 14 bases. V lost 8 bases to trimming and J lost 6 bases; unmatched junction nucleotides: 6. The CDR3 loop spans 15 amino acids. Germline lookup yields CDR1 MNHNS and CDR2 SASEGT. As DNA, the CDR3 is TGTGCCAGCCTAACCGGGACTAGCGGGGGCAATGAGCAGTTCTTC. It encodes CASLTGTSGGNEQFF.

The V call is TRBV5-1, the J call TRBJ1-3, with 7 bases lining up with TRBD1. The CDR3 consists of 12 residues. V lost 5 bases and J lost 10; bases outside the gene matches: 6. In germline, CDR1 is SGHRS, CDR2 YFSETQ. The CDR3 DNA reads TGCGCCAGCAGATTAAACAGGGGAACCATATATTTT. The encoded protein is CASRLNRGTIYF.

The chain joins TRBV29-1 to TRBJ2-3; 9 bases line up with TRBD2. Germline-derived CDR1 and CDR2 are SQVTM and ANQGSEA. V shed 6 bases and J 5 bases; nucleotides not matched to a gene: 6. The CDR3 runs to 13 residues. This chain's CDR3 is CSVAGLALDTQYF. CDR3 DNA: TGCAGCGTGGCGGGACTAGCTTTAGATACGCAGTATTTT.

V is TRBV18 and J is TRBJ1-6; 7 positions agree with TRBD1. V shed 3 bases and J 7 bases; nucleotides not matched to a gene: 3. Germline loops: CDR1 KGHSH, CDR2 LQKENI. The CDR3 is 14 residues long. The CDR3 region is CASSPGTANSPLHF. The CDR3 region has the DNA TGTGCCAGCTCACCCGGGACAGCCAATTCACCCCTCCACTTT.

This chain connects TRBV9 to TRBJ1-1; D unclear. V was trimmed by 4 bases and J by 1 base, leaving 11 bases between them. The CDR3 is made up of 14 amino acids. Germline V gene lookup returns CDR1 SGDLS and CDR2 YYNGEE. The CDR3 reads CASSRRRENTEAFF. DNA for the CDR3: TGTGCCAGCAGCCGCAGGAGGGAGAACACTGAAGCTTTCTTT.

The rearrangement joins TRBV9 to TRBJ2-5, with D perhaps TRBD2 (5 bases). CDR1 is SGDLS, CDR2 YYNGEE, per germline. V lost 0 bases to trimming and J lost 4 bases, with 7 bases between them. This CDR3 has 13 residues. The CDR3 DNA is TGTGCCAGCAGCGTAGGAGGGCCAGAGACCCAGTACTTC. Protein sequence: CASSVGGPETQYF. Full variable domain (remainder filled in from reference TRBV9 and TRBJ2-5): DSGVTQTPKHLITATGQRVTLRCSPRSGDLSVYWYQQSLDQGLQFLIQYYNGEERAKGNILERFSAQQFPDLHSELNLSSLELGDSALYFCASSVGGPETQYFGPGTRLLVL.

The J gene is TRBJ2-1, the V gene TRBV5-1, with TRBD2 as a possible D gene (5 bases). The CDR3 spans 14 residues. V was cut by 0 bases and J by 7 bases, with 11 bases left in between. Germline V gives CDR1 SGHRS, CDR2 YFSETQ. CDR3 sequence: CASSLALSGNEQFF. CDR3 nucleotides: TGCGCCAGCAGCTTGGCCCTGTCGGGAAATGAGCAGTTCTTC.

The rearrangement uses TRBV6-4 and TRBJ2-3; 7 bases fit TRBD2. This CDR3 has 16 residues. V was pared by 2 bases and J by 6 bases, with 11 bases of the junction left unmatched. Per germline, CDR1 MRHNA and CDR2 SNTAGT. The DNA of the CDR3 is TGTGCCAGCAGTGACCGCGCGGGGGAGGCTGCCGATACGCAGTATTTT. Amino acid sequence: CASSDRAGEAADTQYF.

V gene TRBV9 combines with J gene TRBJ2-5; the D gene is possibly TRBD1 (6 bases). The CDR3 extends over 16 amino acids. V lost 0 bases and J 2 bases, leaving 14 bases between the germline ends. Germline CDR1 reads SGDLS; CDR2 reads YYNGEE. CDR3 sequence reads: CASSVGQGTPQETQYF. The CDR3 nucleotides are TGTGCCAGCAGCGTAGGTCAGGGGACGCCGCAAGAGACCCAGTACTTC.

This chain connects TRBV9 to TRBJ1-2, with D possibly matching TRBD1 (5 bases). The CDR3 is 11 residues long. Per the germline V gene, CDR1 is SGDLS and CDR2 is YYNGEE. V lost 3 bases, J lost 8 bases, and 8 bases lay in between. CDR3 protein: CASSEGYGYTF. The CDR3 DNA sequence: TGTGCCAGCAGCGAGGGGTACGGCTACACCTTC.

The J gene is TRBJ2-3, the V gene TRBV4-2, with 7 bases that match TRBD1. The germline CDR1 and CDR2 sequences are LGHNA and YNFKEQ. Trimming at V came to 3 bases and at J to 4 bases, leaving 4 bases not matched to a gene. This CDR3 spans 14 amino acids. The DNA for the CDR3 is TGTGCCAGCAGCCAGACAGGGTCTGCAGATACGCAGTATTTT. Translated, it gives CASSQTGSADTQYF.

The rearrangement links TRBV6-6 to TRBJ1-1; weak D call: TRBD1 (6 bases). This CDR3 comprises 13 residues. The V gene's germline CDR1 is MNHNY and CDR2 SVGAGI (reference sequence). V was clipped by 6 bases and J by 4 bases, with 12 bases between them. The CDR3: CASRPGDGTEAFF. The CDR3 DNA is TGTGCCAGCAGACCAGGGGATGGCACTGAAGCTTTCTTT.

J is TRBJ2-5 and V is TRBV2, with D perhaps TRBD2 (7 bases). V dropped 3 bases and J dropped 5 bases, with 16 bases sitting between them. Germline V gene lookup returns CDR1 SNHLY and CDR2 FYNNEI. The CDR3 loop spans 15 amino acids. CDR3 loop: CASSEGEGGTETQYF. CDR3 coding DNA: TGTGCCAGCAGTGAGGGGGAGGGGGGGACGGAGACCCAGTACTTC.

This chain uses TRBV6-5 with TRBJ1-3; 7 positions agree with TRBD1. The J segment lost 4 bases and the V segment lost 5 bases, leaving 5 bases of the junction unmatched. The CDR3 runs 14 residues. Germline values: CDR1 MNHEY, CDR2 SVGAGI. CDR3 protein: CASSRGTDGNTIYF. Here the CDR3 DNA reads TGTGCCAGCAGTCGCGGGACAGACGGAAACACCATATATTTT.